The 31 T cell receptor beta chains given below trace back to one sample, sequenced in a study of control samples from healthy donors and cancer patients. TCRdb's copy holds only in-frame clones and misses some; the assay was immunoSEQ multiplex PCR. Of some 87,000 clones listed, 91% are singletons. Specimen: blood. The origin of the receptors is a man in his thirties or forties in good health.

V and J are TRBV5-5 and TRBJ2-7; TRBD1 matches at 8 bases. The germline gives CDR1 SGHKS, CDR2 YYEKEE (reference sequence). V gave up 5 bases and J gave up 5 bases; unmatched junction bases: 12. The CDR3 has 15 residues. As DNA, the CDR3 is TGTGCCAGCAGTTTCAATCCCGGGACAGGTCACGAGCAGTACTTC. It translates to CASSFNPGTGHEQYF.

V gene TRBV19 combines with J gene TRBJ2-6; 9 nucleotides align to TRBD1. The V and J ends lost 4 bases and 2 bases, in that order; junction bases with no gene match: 3. In germline, CDR1 is LNHDA, CDR2 SQIVND (reference sequence). This CDR3 spans 16 amino acids. The chain's CDR3 is CASSTRTGAGANVLTF. The DNA for the CDR3 is TGTGCCAGTAGTACTCGGACAGGGGCTGGGGCCAACGTCCTGACTTTC.

The gene calls are TRBV2 and TRBJ1-5, with D perhaps matching TRBD1 (5 bases). Trimming took 0 bases from V and 6 from J, leaving 12 bases between them. CDR3 length: 15 residues. CDR1 and CDR2 (germline): SNHLY, FYNNEI. CDR3 sequence: CASSEALRGLQPQHF. CDR3 nucleotides: TGTGCCAGCAGTGAAGCGCTACGGGGCCTTCAGCCCCAGCATTTT.

The V and J genes are TRBV28 and TRBJ2-7; TRBD2 matches at 7 bases. There are 14 residues in the CDR3. CDR1 is MDHEN and CDR2 is SYDVKM in the germline V gene. V lost 9 bases, J lost 0 bases, and 8 bases stayed unmatched. The DNA of the CDR3 is TGTGCCAGTCGGGGAGGGGTTCACTCCTACGAGCAGTACTTC. This codes for CASRGGVHSYEQYF.

Remarks on this clone: Other DNA sequences within the sample encode an identical CDR3. In DNA form, the CDR3 reads TGTGCCAGCAGCTTAGGGGCGGGGGGCCCGGCAGATACGCAGTATTTT. Its protein product is CASSLGAGGPADTQYF. The chain carries TRBV7-9 and TRBJ2-3; 8 nucleotides line up with TRBD2. The CDR3 consists of 16 residues. CDR1 is SEHNR and CDR2 is FQNEAQ in the germline V gene (reference sequence). Trimming at V came to 1 base and at J to 4 bases, leaving 7 bases not matched to a gene. The full variable domain, with the rest looked up from reference TRBV7-9 and TRBJ2-3, is DTGVSQNPRHKITKRGQNVTFRCDPISEHNRLYWYRQTLGQGPEFLTYFQNEAQLEKSRLLSDRFSAERPKGSFSTLEIQRTEQGDSAMYLCASSLGAGGPADTQYFGPGTRLTVL.

The chain recombines TRBV5-1 with TRBJ2-2, with D perhaps TRBD2 (5 bases). V was shortened by 4 bases and J by 0 bases, with 13 bases between the two germline ends. The germline gives CDR1 SGHRS, CDR2 YFSETQ. This CDR3 is built from 16 residues. The CDR3 DNA reads TGCGCCAGCAGCCCCTTCGGGGTATCGAACACCGGGGAGCTGTTTTTT. It translates to CASSPFGVSNTGELFF. The full variable domain, its missing parts supplied by reference TRBV5-1 and TRBJ2-2, is KAGVTQTPRYLIKTRGQQVTLSCSPISGHRSVSWYQQTPGQGLQFLFEYFSETQRNKGNFPGRFSGRQFSNSRSEMNVSTLELGDSALYLCASSPFGVSNTGELFFGEGSRLTVL.

This clone was detected a few times. This CDR3 is CARTLSQLIVGEQFF. For the CDR3, the DNA is TGTGCCAGAACCTTATCCCAGCTCATAGTGGGTGAGCAGTTCTTC. The chain links TRBV5-3 to TRBJ2-1; D not certain. TRBV5-3 is treated as an ORF (open reading frame) with a function not yet certain. The CDR3 spans 15 residues. V gave up 6 bases and J gave up 9 bases, with 22 bases separating them.

This rearrangement joins TRBV13 to TRBJ2-7; D possibly corresponds to TRBD2 (5 bases). The CDR3 runs 14 residues. V was shortened by 4 bases and J by 1 base, with 11 bases between the two germline ends. CDR1 and CDR2 (germline): PRHDT, FYEKMQ (reference sequence). For the CDR3, the DNA is TGTGCCAGCAGCTCCCCCTCGGGATCCTACGAGCAGTACTTC. This sequence encodes CASSSPSGSYEQYF.

This rearrangement joins TRBV2 to TRBJ2-2, with 12 bases aligning to TRBD1. V lost 6 bases, J lost 0 bases, and 11 bases stayed unmatched. The CDR3 loop spans 19 amino acids. Germline loops: CDR1 SNHLY, CDR2 FYNNEI. The DNA of the CDR3 is TGTGCCAGCAGGGGACAGGGGGCCAAACTAAATCCGAACACCGGGGAGCTGTTTTTT. Amino acid sequence: CASRGQGAKLNPNTGELFF.

This clone was seen more than once but under ten times. One junction end disagrees with the germline gene, perhaps due to a read error. The chain uses TRBV11-2 and TRBJ1-1, with 7 bases aligning to TRBD1. Germline V gene data show CDR1 as SGHAT and CDR2 as FQNNGV. The CDR3 consists of 16 residues. For the CDR3, the DNA is TGTGCCAGCACCTTAGGACCCCGAGCAGGGGGCACTGAAGCTTTCTTT. As protein: CASTLGPRAGGTEAFF.

This chain joins TRBV7-2 and TRBJ2-5; TRBD2 matches at 15 bases. This CDR3 has 16 amino acids. CDR1 and CDR2 from the germline V gene are SGHTA and FQGNSA. The trim removed 5 bases at V and 2 bases at J, leaving 3 bases unmatched. The CDR3 bases are TGTGCCAGCAGCGAGGGACTAGCGGGGGGACAAGAGACCCAGTACTTC. This gives the protein CASSEGLAGGQETQYF.

The V and J genes are TRBV3-1 (or the pseudogene TRBV3-2) and TRBJ2-7, with 8 bases fitting TRBD2. The V segment lost 1 base and the J segment 4 bases; nucleotides outside the gene matches: 3. Germline V gives CDR1 LGHDT, CDR2 YNNKEL (reference sequence). This CDR3 is built from 14 residues. CDR3 loop: CASSQASGRYEQYF. CDR3 nucleotides: TGTGCCAGCAGCCAAGCTAGCGGGCGGTACGAGCAGTACTTC.

In nucleotides, the CDR3 is TGTGCCAGCAGCTCTGACAGGCCCAAGGGTGAAAAACTGTTTTTT. Residues: CASSSDRPKGEKLFF. The rearrangement uses TRBV7-2 and TRBJ1-4, with a tentative D call TRBD1 (6 bases). Trimming removed 4 bases from V and 7 bases from J, with 16 bases in between. CDR1 is SGHTA and CDR2 is FQGNSA in the germline V gene. This CDR3 spans 15 amino acids. The whole variable domain, filled in from reference TRBV7-2 and TRBJ1-4, reads GAGVSQSPSNKVTEKGKDVELRCDPISGHTALYWYRQSLGQGLEFLIYFQGNSAPDKSGLPSDRFSAERTGGSVSTLTIQRTQQEDSAVYLCASSSDRPKGEKLFFGSGTQLSVL.

The sample holds one count of this clone. The V and J genes are TRBV27 and TRBJ2-3; 13 bases are a match to TRBD2. The germline gives CDR1 MNHEY, CDR2 SMNVEV (reference sequence). V lost 1 base and J lost 0; bases outside the gene matches: 4. The CDR3 covers 18 residues. CDR3 nucleotide sequence: TGTGCCAGCAGTTTATTGGGACTAGCGGGAACTAGCACAGATACGCAGTATTTT. Its translation is CASSLLGLAGTSTDTQYF.

The J gene is TRBJ2-5, the V gene TRBV2; no clear D. The CDR3 loop spans 12 amino acids. V was pared by 7 bases and J by 5 bases, with 11 bases between. Germline-derived CDR1 and CDR2 are SNHLY and FYNNEI. The CDR3 sequence: CASNGNWETQYF. As DNA, the CDR3 is TGTGCCAGCAACGGCAATTGGGAGACCCAGTACTTC.

The rearrangement uses TRBV24-1 and TRBJ2-7, with D maybe TRBD2 (5 bases). This CDR3 is 15 amino acids long. Trimming took off 4 bases at V and 5 bases at J, with 17 bases between the two ends. In germline, CDR1 is KGHDR, CDR2 SFDVKD. DNA of the CDR3: TGTGCCACCAGTGACTCTAGCACCCGCCCCGACGAGCAGTACTTC. Translated, it gives CATSDSSTRPDEQYF.

The chain has TRBV29-1 and TRBJ2-1; weak D call: TRBD2 (6 bases). This CDR3 has 16 residues. Trimming left V 2 bases short and J 0 bases short, with 14 bases between. Per the germline V gene, CDR1 is SQVTM and CDR2 is ANQGSEA. CDR3 DNA sequence: TGCAGCGTTGAACGGGGGTTGTCGAGCTCCTACAATGAGCAGTTCTTC. This codes for CSVERGLSSSYNEQFF.

This clone was observed a few times. This rearrangement joins TRBV6-1 to TRBJ2-7; D is perhaps TRBD2 (6 bases). This CDR3 has 15 amino acids. The germline V gene has CDR1 MNHNS and CDR2 SASEGT. V lost 3 bases, J lost 2 bases, and 14 bases lay in between. CDR3 amino acids: CASSEEGSTTYEQYF. DNA of the CDR3: TGTGCCAGCAGTGAGGAGGGGTCCACCACCTACGAGCAGTACTTC.

The chain employs TRBV27 and TRBJ2-4; possibly TRBD1 for D (6 bases). The CDR3 covers 16 residues. V gave up 6 bases and J gave up 0 bases, with 15 bases separating them. Looked up from germline, CDR1 is MNHEY and CDR2 is SMNVEV (reference sequence). The CDR3 loop reads CASSSQGLGAKNIQYF. CDR3 bases: TGTGCCAGCAGCTCACAGGGTCTTGGAGCCAAAAACATTCAGTACTTC.

This chain connects TRBV7-2 to TRBJ2-3; TRBD2 aligns across 8 bases. The V and J ends lost 5 bases and 5 bases, in that order; junction bases with no gene match: 21. Germline assignment: CDR1 SGHTA and CDR2 FQGNSA. CDR3 size: 19 residues. Here the CDR3 reads CASSNKLDWTSLTRDTQYF. The DNA for the CDR3 is TGTGCCAGCAGCAATAAGTTAGATTGGACTAGCCTCACCAGAGATACGCAGTATTTT.

This chain connects TRBV10-3 to TRBJ2-1, with TRBD1 identical over 8 bases. The trim removed 3 bases at V and 8 bases at J, leaving 9 bases unmatched. The length of the CDR3 is 15 residues. Germline values: CDR1 ENHRY, CDR2 SYGVKD. The CDR3 region is CAISDGQGAPDEQFF. The CDR3 nucleotides read TGTGCCATCAGTGATGGGCAGGGGGCGCCGGATGAGCAGTTCTTC.

The chain is built from TRBV19 and TRBJ2-3; 7 bases map to TRBD2. The CDR3 runs 15 residues. V gave up 3 bases and J gave up 3 bases; unmatched junction bases: 6. CDR1 is LNHDA, CDR2 SQIVND, per germline (reference sequence). CDR3: CASSIGGKGTDTQYF. In DNA form, the CDR3 reads TGTGCCAGTAGTATCGGGGGGAAAGGGACAGATACGCAGTATTTT.

This chain uses TRBV5-1 with TRBJ2-5; TRBD2 agrees at 7 bases. This CDR3 comprises 15 residues. The germline gives CDR1 SGHRS, CDR2 YFSETQ. After removal of 7 bases from V and 2 bases from J, the junction contained 11 bases not matched to a gene. CDR3 loop: CASAERGPPQETQYF. DNA for the CDR3: TGCGCCAGCGCGGAGCGGGGCCCCCCACAAGAGACCCAGTACTTC.

The chain links TRBV28 to TRBJ2-1; 8 bases match TRBD2. V dropped 2 bases and J dropped 8; count of bases not matched to a gene: 14. This CDR3 region has 17 residues. CDR1 and CDR2 (germline): MDHEN, SYDVKM. The CDR3 reads CASSLNLIQRESDEQFF. The CDR3 bases are TGTGCCAGCAGTTTAAATTTGATCCAGCGGGAGTCAGATGAGCAGTTCTTC.

The chain recombines TRBV6-1 with TRBJ1-1, with D possibly TRBD1 on 5 matching bases. V was pared by 3 bases and J by 1 base, with 9 bases between. Per the germline V gene, CDR1 is MNHNS and CDR2 is SASEGT. The CDR3 contains 14 residues. The CDR3 spells CASSESTANTEAFF. Written as DNA, the CDR3 is TGTGCCAGCAGTGAGTCGACAGCGAACACTGAAGCTTTCTTT.

This clone appeared once. The chain has TRBV28 and TRBJ1-2; a weak D match, TRBD1 (6 bases). With 6 bases removed from V and 3 bases from J, the gap between germline ends came to 17 bases. The germline gives CDR1 MDHEN, CDR2 SYDVKM. The CDR3 sequence is 15 residues long. The CDR3: CASSPGHQTDYGYTF. CDR3 DNA sequence: TGTGCCAGCAGCCCGGGACACCAGACAGACTATGGCTACACCTTC.

The chain joins TRBV6-5 to TRBJ1-2; 7 nucleotides align to TRBD1. CDR1 MNHEY and CDR2 SVGAGI come from the germline V gene. The CDR3 is made up of 13 amino acids. The V and J ends lost 5 bases and 3 bases, in that order; junction bases with no gene match: 3. The CDR3 region is CASSLGQDYGYTF. CDR3 DNA: TGTGCCAGCAGTCTCGGACAGGACTATGGCTACACCTTC.

The CDR3 DNA follows: TGTGCCAGCAGCCAATGGGGTCGCACCTACGAGCAGTACTTC. Translation gives CASSQWGRTYEQYF. The chain joins TRBV3-1 (or the pseudogene TRBV3-2) to TRBJ2-7; no definite D call. With 2 bases removed from V and 2 bases from J, the gap between germline ends came to 10 bases. The V gene's germline CDR1 is LGHDT and CDR2 YNNKEL (reference sequence). The CDR3 extends over 14 amino acids.

V gene TRBV5-1 combines with J gene TRBJ2-1; D tentatively fits TRBD1 or TRBD2 (5 bases each). Germline V lookup: CDR1 SGHRS, CDR2 YFSETQ. The CDR3 covers 13 residues. The germline V and J ends were trimmed by 0 bases and 4 bases, with 5 bases remaining between them. CDR3 protein: CASSLGGYNEQFF. The DNA of the CDR3 is TGCGCCAGCAGCTTGGGGGGGTACAATGAGCAGTTCTTC.

For the CDR3, the DNA is TGTGCCAGCAGCCCCTTTGGAAGATTGAATGAGCAGTTCTTC. Its protein product is CASSPFGRLNEQFF. The chain uses TRBV7-9 and TRBJ2-1, with D unresolved. Germline V gene data show CDR1 as SEHNR and CDR2 as FQNEAQ (reference sequence). Between the trimmed V and J ends, which lost 5 bases and 7 bases, there was a span of 15 bases. CDR3 length: 14 amino acids.

V usage is TRBV18 and J usage is TRBJ1-1, with no clear D. With 2 bases removed from V and 4 bases from J, the gap between germline ends came to 20 bases. The CDR3 is made up of 17 amino acids. Germline V gives CDR1 KGHSH, CDR2 LQKENI. As DNA, the CDR3 is TGTGCCAGCTCACCAAAAATCTTGGTTCCGTGGGCCACTGAAGCTTTCTTT. This sequence encodes CASSPKILVPWATEAFF.